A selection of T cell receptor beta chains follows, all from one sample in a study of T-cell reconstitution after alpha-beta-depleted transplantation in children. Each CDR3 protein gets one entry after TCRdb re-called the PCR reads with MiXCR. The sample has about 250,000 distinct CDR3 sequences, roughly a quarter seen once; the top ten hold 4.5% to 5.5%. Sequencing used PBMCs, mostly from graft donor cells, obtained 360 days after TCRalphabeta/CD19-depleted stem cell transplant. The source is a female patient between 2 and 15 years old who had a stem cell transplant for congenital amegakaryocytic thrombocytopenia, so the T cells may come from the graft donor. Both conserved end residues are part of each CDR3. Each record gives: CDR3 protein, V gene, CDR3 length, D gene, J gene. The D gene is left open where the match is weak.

CDR3aa: CASSLLFRGQTQYF
v_gene: TRBV7-2
len: 14
d_gene: TRBD1
j_gene: TRBJ2-5

CDR3aa: CASIQAIDREMNEQYF
v_gene: TRBV23-1
len: 16
d_gene: TRBD1
j_gene: TRBJ2-7

CDR3aa: CASSRTPSTDTQYF
v_gene: TRBV7-7
len: 14
d_gene: -
j_gene: TRBJ2-3

CDR3aa: CASSLGHAISGNTIYF
v_gene: TRBV5-1
len: 16
d_gene: -
j_gene: TRBJ1-3

CDR3aa: CASSLARSSGTYEQYF
v_gene: TRBV7-8
len: 16
d_gene: TRBD2
j_gene: TRBJ2-7

CDR3aa: CASWTGANTGELFF
v_gene: TRBV7-9
len: 14
d_gene: TRBD1
j_gene: TRBJ2-2

CDR3aa: CASSFVTYPRPASGGEQYF
v_gene: TRBV28
len: 19
d_gene: TRBD2
j_gene: TRBJ2-7

CDR3aa: CASSYSVAPTKNIQYF
v_gene: TRBV6-5
len: 16
d_gene: -
j_gene: TRBJ2-4

CDR3aa: CATSGFGGNQPQHF
v_gene: TRBV6-1
len: 14
d_gene: -
j_gene: TRBJ1-5

CDR3aa: CASSLSPFALAGGPNEQFF
v_gene: TRBV12-3/TRBV12-4
len: 19
d_gene: TRBD2
j_gene: TRBJ2-1

CDR3aa: CASSHYGDRGYEQYF
v_gene: TRBV6-2/TRBV6-3
len: 15
d_gene: TRBD1
j_gene: TRBJ2-7

CDR3aa: CASSIKAGELNEQFF
v_gene: TRBV19
len: 15
d_gene: TRBD2
j_gene: TRBJ2-1

CDR3aa: CSARASGRISYNEQFF
v_gene: TRBV20-1
len: 16
d_gene: -
j_gene: TRBJ2-1

CDR3aa: CASSLWPGYEQYF
v_gene: TRBV5-1
len: 13
d_gene: -
j_gene: TRBJ2-7

CDR3aa: CARAWGESVAQHF
v_gene: TRBV21-1
len: 13
d_gene: -
j_gene: TRBJ1-5

CDR3aa: CASSNIWEGTGSDEQFF
v_gene: TRBV19
len: 17
d_gene: TRBD1
j_gene: TRBJ2-1

CDR3aa: CASSSTGYYEQYF
v_gene: TRBV14
len: 13
d_gene: -
j_gene: TRBJ2-7

CDR3aa: CASSLQVDMLDTQYF
v_gene: TRBV28
len: 15
d_gene: -
j_gene: TRBJ2-3

CDR3aa: CSVGQGNEKLFF
v_gene: TRBV29-1
len: 12
d_gene: TRBD1
j_gene: TRBJ1-4

CDR3aa: CSARASSFYEQFF
v_gene: TRBV20-1
len: 13
d_gene: -
j_gene: TRBJ2-1

CDR3aa: CASSHRDRGFDEQFF
v_gene: TRBV4-3
len: 15
d_gene: TRBD1
j_gene: TRBJ2-1

CDR3aa: CASSRLVNEQFF
v_gene: TRBV12-3/TRBV12-4
len: 12
d_gene: -
j_gene: TRBJ2-1

CDR3aa: CASSQTGGALKSGELFF
v_gene: TRBV4-2
len: 17
d_gene: TRBD1
j_gene: TRBJ2-2

CDR3aa: CASSLHPLGEKLFF
v_gene: TRBV12-3/TRBV12-4
len: 14
d_gene: -
j_gene: TRBJ1-4

CDR3aa: CASSGGVRANTGELFF
v_gene: TRBV9
len: 16
d_gene: -
j_gene: TRBJ2-2

CDR3aa: CSAPLSGFYNEQFF
v_gene: TRBV20-1
len: 14
d_gene: -
j_gene: TRBJ2-1

CDR3aa: CSARALDRGETEAFF
v_gene: TRBV20-1
len: 15
d_gene: TRBD1
j_gene: TRBJ1-1

CDR3aa: CASSSTSGRRETQYF
v_gene: TRBV7-8
len: 15
d_gene: TRBD2
j_gene: TRBJ2-5

CDR3aa: CSARAGVRDTEAFF
v_gene: TRBV20-1
len: 14
d_gene: -
j_gene: TRBJ1-1

CDR3aa: CASHSFLGRPISGANVLTF
v_gene: TRBV6-1
len: 19
d_gene: -
j_gene: TRBJ2-6

CDR3aa: CASCQALAGGPTGELFF
v_gene: TRBV3-1
len: 17
d_gene: TRBD2
j_gene: TRBJ2-2

CDR3aa: CASSLAVGSQANVLTF
v_gene: TRBV12-3/TRBV12-4
len: 16
d_gene: -
j_gene: TRBJ2-6

CDR3aa: CSARTGTTSGELFF
v_gene: TRBV20-1
len: 14
d_gene: TRBD2
j_gene: TRBJ2-2

CDR3aa: CASSQGQFGEETQYF
v_gene: TRBV28
len: 15
d_gene: TRBD1
j_gene: TRBJ2-5

CDR3aa: CASSLTIVKGGRNNEQFF
v_gene: TRBV11-1
len: 18
d_gene: -
j_gene: TRBJ2-1

CDR3aa: CAISESPSNNEKLFF
v_gene: TRBV10-3
len: 15
d_gene: -
j_gene: TRBJ1-4

CDR3aa: CASSIIAGGPETQYF
v_gene: TRBV7-9
len: 15
d_gene: TRBD2
j_gene: TRBJ2-5

CDR3aa: CSGRQGKVSNEQFF
v_gene: TRBV29-1
len: 14
d_gene: TRBD1
j_gene: TRBJ2-1

CDR3aa: CASSPWTGYEQYF
v_gene: TRBV27
len: 13
d_gene: -
j_gene: TRBJ2-7

CDR3aa: CASSLALGATYEQYF
v_gene: TRBV5-6
len: 15
d_gene: -
j_gene: TRBJ2-7

CDR3aa: CASSQRTGTRIYEQYF
v_gene: TRBV4-3
len: 16
d_gene: TRBD2
j_gene: TRBJ2-7

CDR3aa: CAWRKGDAIYEQYF
v_gene: TRBV30
len: 14
d_gene: -
j_gene: TRBJ2-7

CDR3aa: CASSFGQTPFF
v_gene: TRBV7-2
len: 11
d_gene: -
j_gene: TRBJ1-1

CDR3aa: CASSLAGFGANVLTF
v_gene: TRBV12-3/TRBV12-4
len: 15
d_gene: -
j_gene: TRBJ2-6

CDR3aa: CASSLDGLAFF
v_gene: TRBV11-2
len: 11
d_gene: -
j_gene: TRBJ1-1

CDR3aa: CASSLGPPAADSNQPQHF
v_gene: TRBV5-5
len: 18
d_gene: -
j_gene: TRBJ1-5

CDR3aa: CASSDPGAPTGELFF
v_gene: TRBV6-1
len: 15
d_gene: -
j_gene: TRBJ2-2

CDR3aa: CAISERENSDTQYF
v_gene: TRBV10-3
len: 14
d_gene: -
j_gene: TRBJ2-3

CDR3aa: CASSYVGSRGDNEQFF
v_gene: TRBV6-5
len: 16
d_gene: TRBD2
j_gene: TRBJ2-1

CDR3aa: CASSNLGAAGTEAFF
v_gene: TRBV11-2
len: 15
d_gene: -
j_gene: TRBJ1-1

CDR3aa: CASSLAGGQDTQYF
v_gene: TRBV27
len: 14
d_gene: TRBD1
j_gene: TRBJ2-3

CDR3aa: CAIRKDRNTEAFF
v_gene: TRBV10-3
len: 13
d_gene: -
j_gene: TRBJ1-1

CDR3aa: CASSRLKGSGGTSTDTQYF
v_gene: TRBV4-3
len: 19
d_gene: TRBD1
j_gene: TRBJ2-3

CDR3aa: CASSLINTDTQYF
v_gene: TRBV27
len: 13
d_gene: -
j_gene: TRBJ2-3

CDR3aa: CASSQGYLGQYEQYF
v_gene: TRBV4-1
len: 15
d_gene: -
j_gene: TRBJ2-7